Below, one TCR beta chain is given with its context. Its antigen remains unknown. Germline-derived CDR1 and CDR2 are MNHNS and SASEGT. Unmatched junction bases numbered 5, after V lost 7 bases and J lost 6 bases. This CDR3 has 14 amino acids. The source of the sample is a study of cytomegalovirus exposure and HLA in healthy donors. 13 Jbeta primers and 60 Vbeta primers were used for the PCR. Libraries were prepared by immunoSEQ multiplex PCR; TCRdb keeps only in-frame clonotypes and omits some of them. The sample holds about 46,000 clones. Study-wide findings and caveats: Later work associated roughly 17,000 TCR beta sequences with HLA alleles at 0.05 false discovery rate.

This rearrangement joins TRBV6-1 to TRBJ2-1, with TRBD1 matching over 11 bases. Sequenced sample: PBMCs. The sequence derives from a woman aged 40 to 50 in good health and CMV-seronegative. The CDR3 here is CASIGQGARNEQFF. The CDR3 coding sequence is TGTGCCAGCATAGGACAGGGGGCCCGCAATGAGCAGTTCTTC.